The 32 T cell receptor beta chains presented below share a single source sample, sequenced in a study of blood T cell repertoires in COVID-19. Generated by immunoSEQ multiplex PCR, the TCRdb table keeps only in-frame clones and is missing some. The sample lists roughly 200,000 clones, more than 75% occurring once. The sequenced material came from PBMCs or T cells enriched from blood (not recorded which). Receptors were obtained from a man aged 35-49 years with acute COVID-19.

The genes are TRBV11-2 and TRBJ2-5, with D maybe TRBD2 (5 bases). Germline V gene data show CDR1 as SGHAT and CDR2 as FQNNGV. The CDR3 length is 15 residues. V lost 1 base and J 1 base, leaving 10 bases between the germline ends. The DNA for the CDR3 is TGTGCCAGCAGCTTAGTTGGAGGTAGCCAAGAGACCCAGTACTTC. As protein: CASSLVGGSQETQYF.

The chain is built from TRBV5-1 and TRBJ2-3, with D unclear. V lost 5 bases to trimming and J lost 4 bases, with 14 bases between them. Looked up from germline, CDR1 is SGHRS and CDR2 is YFSETQ. The CDR3 is 14 residues long. The CDR3 is CASRPLAVADTQYF. DNA of the CDR3: TGCGCCAGCAGACCCCTGGCGGTCGCAGATACGCAGTATTTT. Filled out from reference TRBV5-1 and TRBJ2-3, the complete variable domain reads KAGVTQTPRYLIKTRGQQVTLSCSPISGHRSVSWYQQTPGQGLQFLFEYFSETQRNKGNFPGRFSGRQFSNSRSEMNVSTLELGDSALYLCASRPLAVADTQYFGPGTRLTVL.

The chain recombines TRBV30 with TRBJ2-3; 9 bases fit TRBD2. The CDR3 loop spans 15 amino acids. Germline V lookup: CDR1 GTSNPN, CDR2 SVGIG (reference sequence). J was trimmed by 2 bases and V by 3 bases; bases with no gene match: 6. CDR3 region: CAWSRLAGHTDTQYF. In DNA form, the CDR3 reads TGTGCCTGGAGCCGGCTAGCGGGACACACAGATACGCAGTATTTT.

V usage is TRBV6-2 or TRBV6-3 and J usage is TRBJ2-2, with 7 bases matching TRBD1. V shed 6 bases and J 10 bases; nucleotides not matched to a gene: 11. Germline loops: CDR1 MNHEY, CDR2 SVGEGT. The CDR3 is made up of 14 amino acids. Written as DNA, the CDR3 is TGTGCCAGCAGCCTCCACAGGGGTAACGTGGAGCTGTTTTTT. Protein sequence: CASSLHRGNVELFF.

The V and J genes are TRBV29-1 and TRBJ1-1; the match to TRBD1 covers 7 bases. V dropped 7 bases and J dropped 3; count of bases not matched to a gene: 14. CDR1 and CDR2 from the germline V gene are SQVTM and ANQGSEA. The CDR3 is 15 residues long. The CDR3 bases are TGCAGCGCCCGGGAGGGGGGACAGCGGTACACTGAAGCTTTCTTT. Amino acid sequence: CSAREGGQRYTEAFF.

A single count supports this clone. The genes are TRBV18 and TRBJ2-2, with D perhaps matching TRBD2 (5 bases). The V end was cut by 3 bases, the J end by 5 bases, with 22 bases between. The CDR3 covers 18 residues. Germline-derived CDR1 and CDR2 are KGHSH and LQKENI. The CDR3 reads CASSPSGRAERGTGELFF. The CDR3 nucleotides read TGTGCCAGCTCACCGTCCGGCCGGGCGGAACGGGGAACCGGGGAGCTGTTTTTT.

The chain carries TRBV5-6 and TRBJ2-3; TRBD2 might be the D (5 bases). The germline V gene has CDR1 SGHDT and CDR2 YYEEEE. The CDR3 consists of 16 residues. Deletions cut 1 base from V and 5 bases from J, with 17 bases between. The CDR3 reads CASSLKGGSGGDTQYF. CDR3 nucleotides: TGTGCCAGCAGCTTGAAGGGTGGGAGTGGCGGAGATACGCAGTATTTT.

V and J are TRBV27 and TRBJ2-7; TRBD1 might be the D (5 bases). Deletions cut 0 bases from V and 2 bases from J, with 8 bases between. The germline V gene has CDR1 MNHEY and CDR2 SMNVEV (reference sequence). The CDR3 runs 14 residues. CDR3 nucleotide sequence: TGTGCCAGCAGTTTATCGCAGGGTCCCTACGAGCAGTACTTC. It encodes CASSLSQGPYEQYF.

The gene calls are TRBV6-4 and TRBJ1-5, with a tentative D call TRBD1 (6 bases). This CDR3 contains 15 residues. The V end was cut by 5 bases, the J end by 0 bases, with 11 bases between. Per germline, CDR1 MRHNA and CDR2 SNTAGT. DNA for the CDR3: TGTGCCAGCAGTTTGACAGGTGATAGCAATCAGCCCCAGCATTTT. This codes for CASSLTGDSNQPQHF.

This chain uses TRBV10-1 with TRBJ2-2, with TRBD1 matching over 7 bases. Germline V gives CDR1 WNHNN, CDR2 SYGVQD (reference sequence). The CDR3 runs to 14 residues. Trimming removed 4 bases from V and 8 bases from J; junction bases left unmatched: 7. The CDR3, as DNA: TGCGCCAGCAGTGTCGACAGGGCAAGAGGGGAGCTGTTTTTT. Residues: CASSVDRARGELFF.

This chain links TRBV10-3 with TRBJ1-1; maybe TRBD1 (5 bases). Germline CDR1 and CDR2: ENHRY and SYGVKD. Trimming took 11 bases from V and 0 from J, leaving 16 bases between them. The CDR3 consists of 14 residues. CDR3 nucleotide sequence: TGTGCCTCCGGCAAGGGGACTATGAACACTGAAGCTTTCTTT. This encodes CASGKGTMNTEAFF.

The chain has TRBV2 and TRBJ2-7, with TRBD2 matching over 8 bases. The V and J ends lost 8 bases and 2 bases, in that order; junction bases with no gene match: 5. Per the germline V gene, CDR1 is SNHLY and CDR2 is FYNNEI. The CDR3 sequence is 13 residues long. The CDR3 DNA is TGTGCCAGCGAAGCGGGAGCCCCCTACGAGCAGTACTTC. It codes for CASEAGAPYEQYF.

The chain employs TRBV19 and TRBJ2-7, with D perhaps TRBD2 (6 bases). CDR1 LNHDA and CDR2 SQIVND come from the germline V gene (reference sequence). The CDR3 consists of 15 residues. Trimming removed 6 bases at V and 2 bases at J, with 17 bases between. The CDR3 sequence: CASSWDLASTYEQYF. CDR3 nucleotide sequence: TGTGCCAGTAGCTGGGACTTGGCGAGCACCTACGAGCAGTACTTC.

The rearrangement joins TRBV7-9 to TRBJ2-7, with D tentatively TRBD1 (6 bases). CDR3 size: 14 residues. Germline loops: CDR1 SEHNR, CDR2 FQNEAQ (reference sequence). V was cut by 3 bases and J by 3 bases, with 12 bases left in between. The chain's CDR3 is CASSFGTNYYEQYF. In nucleotides, the CDR3 is TGTGCCAGCAGCTTCGGGACAAATTACTACGAGCAGTACTTC. Variable domain in full (rest from reference TRBV7-9 and TRBJ2-7): DTGVSQNPRHKITKRGQNVTFRCDPISEHNRLYWYRQTLGQGPEFLTYFQNEAQLEKSRLLSDRFSAERPKGSFSTLEIQRTEQGDSAMYLCASSFGTNYYEQYFGPGTRLTVT.

The V and J genes are TRBV9 and TRBJ2-1, with 8 nucleotides matching TRBD1. V was clipped by 2 bases and J by 2 bases; unmatched bases: 3. The CDR3 spans 15 residues. Looked up from germline, CDR1 is SGDLS and CDR2 is YYNGEE. The CDR3, as DNA: TGTGCCAGCAGCGTTACACAGGGGGCCTACAATGAGCAGTTCTTC. Translation: CASSVTQGAYNEQFF.

The chain is built from TRBV7-2 and TRBJ2-7, with D maybe TRBD1 (5 bases). The CDR3 extends over 13 amino acids. V was clipped by 5 bases and J by 5 bases, with 13 bases between them. The germline V gene encodes CDR1 SGHTA and CDR2 FQGNSA. The CDR3 loop reads CASSVTRENEQYF. CDR3 DNA sequence: TGTGCCAGCAGCGTAACCAGGGAAAACGAGCAGTACTTC.

The chain links TRBV28 to TRBJ1-2; TRBD1 agrees at 11 bases. Germline V CDR1 and CDR2: MDHEN, SYDVKM. V trimming: 7 bases; J trimming: 2 bases; junction bases outside the gene matches: 6. This CDR3 spans 15 amino acids. CDR3 DNA sequence: TGTGCCAGCACAGGGGGACAGGGGGTAAACTATGGCTACACCTTC. Its protein product is CASTGGQGVNYGYTF.

The chain is built from TRBV16 and TRBJ1-1; D is unclear. Trimming pared 3 bases from V and 5 bases from J, leaving 10 bases between. This CDR3 is 13 amino acids long. Per the germline V gene, CDR1 is KGHSY and CDR2 is FQNENV. This CDR3 reads CASSQRVLTEAFF. CDR3 nucleotides: TGTGCCAGCAGCCAGCGGGTCTTGACTGAAGCTTTCTTT.

The rearrangement uses TRBV6-2 or TRBV6-3 and TRBJ2-7; 8 bases are shared with TRBD2. The CDR3 has 15 residues. Per the germline V gene, CDR1 is MNHEY and CDR2 is SVGEGT. The V segment lost 2 bases and the J segment 5 bases; nucleotides outside the gene matches: 8. CDR3 sequence: CASSYNHNSGDEQYF. The CDR3 DNA reads as TGTGCCAGCAGTTACAACCATAATAGCGGGGACGAGCAGTACTTC.

V is TRBV6-5 and J is TRBJ1-2, with 7 bases that match TRBD1. This CDR3 comprises 15 residues. V shed 4 bases, J shed 0 bases, and the junction held 5 bases outside the gene matches. The germline V gene has CDR1 MNHEY and CDR2 SVGAGI. The CDR3 reads CASSSPGTANYGYTF. The DNA of the CDR3 is TGTGCCAGCAGTTCTCCCGGGACAGCTAACTATGGCTACACCTTC.

This clone was observed once. The chain combines TRBV6-2 or TRBV6-3 with TRBJ2-1; D is unclear. Trimming removed 6 bases from V and 8 bases from J, with 23 bases in between. Per germline, CDR1 MNHEY and CDR2 SVGEGT. The CDR3 has 16 amino acids. The CDR3 nucleotides are TGTGCCAGCAGCCCCGCGACTTTAATGTCGAACGATGAGCAGTTCTTC. This sequence encodes CASSPATLMSNDEQFF.

This chain connects TRBV7-2 to TRBJ1-1; the D is unclear. The germline CDR1 and CDR2 sequences are SGHTA and FQGNSA. V lost 1 base and J 6 bases, leaving 12 bases between the germline ends. CDR3 length: 14 residues. CDR3 bases: TGTGCCAGCAGCTTAGAATACAGTCGACCTGAAGCTTTCTTT. Translation gives CASSLEYSRPEAFF.

This clone was observed once. The rearrangement joins TRBV7-9 to TRBJ1-2; D remains ambiguous. The V end was cut by 4 bases, the J end by 4 bases, with 7 bases between. The CDR3 totals 12 residues. The V gene's germline CDR1 is SEHNR and CDR2 FQNEAQ (reference sequence). CDR3 loop: CASSSISYGYTF. DNA for the CDR3: TGTGCCAGCAGCTCAATTAGCTATGGCTACACCTTC.

This clone was seen a few times. V usage is TRBV6-5 and J usage is TRBJ1-2; D uncertain. Germline assignment: CDR1 MNHEY and CDR2 SVGAGI. CDR3 length: 14 amino acids. Trimming shortened V by 8 bases and J by 5 bases, and 18 bases separated the two germline ends. The CDR3: CASSTRVDLYGYTF. In nucleotides, the CDR3 is TGTGCCAGCTCTACCAGAGTGGACTTATATGGCTACACCTTC.

The chain links TRBV11-2 to TRBJ2-5; a possible D gene is TRBD1 (6 bases). Germline values: CDR1 SGHAT, CDR2 FQNNGV. This CDR3 is built from 14 residues. The V and J ends lost 5 bases and 7 bases respectively, with 17 bases between them. CDR3 amino acids: CASSLSQGIWTQYF. The CDR3 region has the DNA TGTGCCAGCAGCCTCAGCCAGGGGATATGGACCCAGTACTTC.

The CDR3 nucleotides read TGTGCCAGCAGCGCCCCCGGGACTAGGTCGGTCAATGAGCAGTTCTTC. Amino acids: CASSAPGTRSVNEQFF. This sequence joins TRBV7-9 and TRBJ2-1, with TRBD2 identical over 8 bases. Losses at the gene ends were 5 bases for V and 6 bases for J; bases not matched to a gene: 12. Germline CDR1 and CDR2: SEHNR and FQNEAQ (reference sequence). The CDR3 has 16 residues.

This chain joins TRBV6-5 and TRBJ1-3; no firm D call. Germline assignment: CDR1 MNHEY and CDR2 SVGAGI. The V gene lost 6 bases and the J gene lost 3 bases, with 12 bases spanning the gap. This CDR3 has 14 residues. The CDR3 bases are TGTGCCAGCAGCCCCGTGCAGGATGGAAACACCATATATTTT. The encoded protein is CASSPVQDGNTIYF.

This clone was seen just once. The chain recombines TRBV29-1 with TRBJ2-1, with 11 bases identical to TRBD2. Germline CDR1 is SQVTM and CDR2 is ANQGSEA. This CDR3 spans 14 amino acids. V lost 6 bases and J lost 2; bases outside the gene matches: 3. In nucleotides, the CDR3 is TGCAGCGTCTTAGCGGGAGGGCCCTACAATGAGCAGTTCTTC. It codes for CSVLAGGPYNEQFF.

The rearrangement uses TRBV25-1 and TRBJ1-1; tentative D call: TRBD1 (6 bases). Between the trimmed V and J ends, which lost 4 bases and 7 bases, there was a span of 13 bases. This CDR3 spans 13 amino acids. Looked up from germline, CDR1 is MGHDK and CDR2 is SYGVNS. Here the CDR3 reads CASSVRGALEAFF. The CDR3 DNA reads as TGTGCCAGCAGTGTCCGGGGGGCCCTTGAAGCTTTCTTT. The full variable domain, with the rest looked up from reference TRBV25-1 and TRBJ1-1, is EADIYQTPRYLVIGTGKKITLECSQTMGHDKMYWYQQDPGMELHLIHYSYGVNSTEKGDLSSESTVSRIRTEHFPLTLESARPSHTSQYLCASSVRGALEAFFGQGTRLTVV.

The CDR3 nucleotides are TGTGCCAGCAGTCCCGACAGGGTGGTTGAAAAACTGTTTTTT. Protein: CASSPDRVVEKLFF. This rearrangement joins TRBV27 to TRBJ1-4; TRBD1 matches 7 bases. The junction had 7 bases not matched to a gene; V was cut back by 5 bases and J by 7 bases. The CDR3 is 14 residues long. Per germline, CDR1 MNHEY and CDR2 SMNVEV (reference sequence).

The chain is built from TRBV5-5 and TRBJ2-2; no clear D gene. Germline lookup yields CDR1 SGHKS and CDR2 YYEKEE (reference sequence). V was trimmed by 2 bases and J by 1 base, leaving 9 bases between them. The CDR3 has 15 amino acids. The CDR3 region is CASSFTNLNTGELFF. CDR3 nucleotides: TGTGCCAGCAGCTTTACAAACCTGAACACCGGGGAGCTGTTTTTT. Full variable domain (rest looked up from reference TRBV5-5 and TRBJ2-2): DAGVTQSPTHLIKTRGQQVTLRCSPISGHKSVSWYQQVLGQGPQFIFQYYEKEERGRGNFPDRFSARQFPNYSSELNVNALLLGDSALYLCASSFTNLNTGELFFGEGSRLTVL.

The chain links TRBV7-3 to TRBJ1-1; 7 positions agree with TRBD1. The germline CDR1 and CDR2 sequences are SGHTA and FQGTGA. The CDR3 extends over 13 amino acids. V was pared by 9 bases and J by 2 bases, with 6 bases of the junction left unmatched. CDR3 in DNA: TGTGCCAGTCGCCGGGACAGTAACACTGAAGCTTTCTTT. This sequence encodes CASRRDSNTEAFF.